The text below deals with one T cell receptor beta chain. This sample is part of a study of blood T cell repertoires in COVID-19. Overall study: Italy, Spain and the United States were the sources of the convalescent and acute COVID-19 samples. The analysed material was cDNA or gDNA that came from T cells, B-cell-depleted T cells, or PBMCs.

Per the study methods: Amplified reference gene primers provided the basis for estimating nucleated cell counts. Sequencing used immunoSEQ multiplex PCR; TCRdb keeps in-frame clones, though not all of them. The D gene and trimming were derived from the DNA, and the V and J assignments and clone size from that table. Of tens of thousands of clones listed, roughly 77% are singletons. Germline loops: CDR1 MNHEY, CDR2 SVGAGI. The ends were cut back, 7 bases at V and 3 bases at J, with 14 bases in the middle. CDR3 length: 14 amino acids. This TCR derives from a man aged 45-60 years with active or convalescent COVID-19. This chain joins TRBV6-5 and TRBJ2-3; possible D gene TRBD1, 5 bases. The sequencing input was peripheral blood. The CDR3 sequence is CASTVQGGTDTQYF. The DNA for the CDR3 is TGTGCCAGCACCGTTCAGGGTGGGACAGATACGCAGTATTTT.